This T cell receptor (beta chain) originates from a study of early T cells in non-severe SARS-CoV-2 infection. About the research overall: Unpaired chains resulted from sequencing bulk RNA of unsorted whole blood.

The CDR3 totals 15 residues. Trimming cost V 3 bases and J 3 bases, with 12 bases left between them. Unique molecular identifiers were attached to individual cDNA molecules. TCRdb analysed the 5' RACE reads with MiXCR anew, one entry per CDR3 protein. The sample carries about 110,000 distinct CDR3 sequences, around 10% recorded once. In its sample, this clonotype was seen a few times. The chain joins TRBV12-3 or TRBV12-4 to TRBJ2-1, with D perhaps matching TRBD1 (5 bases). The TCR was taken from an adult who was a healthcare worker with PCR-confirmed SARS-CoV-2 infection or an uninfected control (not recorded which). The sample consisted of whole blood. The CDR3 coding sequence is TGTGCCAGCAGTTTTTTCCAGGGTTTCTACAATGAGCAGTTCTTC. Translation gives CASSFFQGFYNEQFF.